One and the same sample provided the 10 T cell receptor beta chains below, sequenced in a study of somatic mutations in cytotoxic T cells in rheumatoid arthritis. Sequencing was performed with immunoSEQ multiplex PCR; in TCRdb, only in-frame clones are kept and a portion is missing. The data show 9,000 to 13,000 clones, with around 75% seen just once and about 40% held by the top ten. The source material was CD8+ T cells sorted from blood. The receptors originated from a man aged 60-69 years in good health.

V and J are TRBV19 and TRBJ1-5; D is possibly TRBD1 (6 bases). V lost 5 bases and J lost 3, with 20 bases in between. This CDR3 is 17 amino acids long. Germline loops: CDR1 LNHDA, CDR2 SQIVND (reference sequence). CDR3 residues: CASSGSGHPEVNQPQHF. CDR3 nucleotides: TGTGCCAGTAGTGGATCGGGACACCCAGAAGTCAATCAGCCCCAGCATTTT.

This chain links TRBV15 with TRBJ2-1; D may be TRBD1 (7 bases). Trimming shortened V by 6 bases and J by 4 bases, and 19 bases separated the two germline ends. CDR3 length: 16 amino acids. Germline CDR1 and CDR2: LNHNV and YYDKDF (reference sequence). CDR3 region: CATRGPLEGQYNEQFF. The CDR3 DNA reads TGTGCCACCAGAGGGCCACTGGAGGGACAGTACAATGAGCAGTTCTTC.

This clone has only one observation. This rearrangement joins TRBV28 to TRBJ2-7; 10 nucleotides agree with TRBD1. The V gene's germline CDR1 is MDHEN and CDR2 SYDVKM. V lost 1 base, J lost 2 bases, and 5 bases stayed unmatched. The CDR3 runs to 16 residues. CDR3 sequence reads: CASSLFGDRGAYEQYF. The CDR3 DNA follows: TGTGCCAGCAGTTTATTTGGGGACAGGGGTGCCTACGAGCAGTACTTC.

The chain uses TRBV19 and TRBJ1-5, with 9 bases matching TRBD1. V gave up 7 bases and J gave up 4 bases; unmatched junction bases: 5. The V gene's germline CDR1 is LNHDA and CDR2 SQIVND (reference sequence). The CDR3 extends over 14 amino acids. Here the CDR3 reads CASTTDRGNQPQHF. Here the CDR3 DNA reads TGTGCCAGTACTACGGACAGGGGTAATCAGCCCCAGCATTTT.

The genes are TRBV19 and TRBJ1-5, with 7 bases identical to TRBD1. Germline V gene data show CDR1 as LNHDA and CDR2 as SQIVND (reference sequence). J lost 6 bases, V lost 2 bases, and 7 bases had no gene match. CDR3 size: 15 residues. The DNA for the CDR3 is TGTGCCAGTAGTATATTATCACAGGGGACTCAGCCCCAGCATTTT. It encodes CASSILSQGTQPQHF.

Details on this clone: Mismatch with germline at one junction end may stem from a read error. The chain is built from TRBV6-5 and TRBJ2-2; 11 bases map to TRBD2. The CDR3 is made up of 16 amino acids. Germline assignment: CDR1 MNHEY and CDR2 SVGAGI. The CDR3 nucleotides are TGTGCCAGCAGTTACTCACTAGCGGGAGACACCGGGAAGCTGTTTTTT. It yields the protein CASSYSLAGDTGKLFF.

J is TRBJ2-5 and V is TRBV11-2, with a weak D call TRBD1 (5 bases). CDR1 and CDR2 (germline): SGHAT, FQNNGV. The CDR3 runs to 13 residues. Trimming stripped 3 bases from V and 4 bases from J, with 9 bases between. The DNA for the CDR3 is TGTGCCAGCAGCTTGGGGCCGGGAGAGACCCAGTACTTC. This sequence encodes CASSLGPGETQYF.

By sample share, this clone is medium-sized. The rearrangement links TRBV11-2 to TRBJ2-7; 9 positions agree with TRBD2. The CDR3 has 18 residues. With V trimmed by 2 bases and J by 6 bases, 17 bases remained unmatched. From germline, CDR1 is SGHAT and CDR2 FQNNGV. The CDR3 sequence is CASSLLAGGPVESSEQYF. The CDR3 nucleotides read TGTGCCAGCAGCTTACTTGCGGGAGGGCCGGTTGAGTCCAGCGAGCAGTACTTC.

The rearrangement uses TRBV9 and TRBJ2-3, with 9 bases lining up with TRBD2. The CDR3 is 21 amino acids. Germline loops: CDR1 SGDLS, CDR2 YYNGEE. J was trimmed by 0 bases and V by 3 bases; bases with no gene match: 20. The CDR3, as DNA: TGTGCCAGCAGCGACGACCCGGGAGGAGCGGGAGGCCCCTCTAGCACAGATACGCAGTATTTT. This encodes CASSDDPGGAGGPSSTDTQYF.

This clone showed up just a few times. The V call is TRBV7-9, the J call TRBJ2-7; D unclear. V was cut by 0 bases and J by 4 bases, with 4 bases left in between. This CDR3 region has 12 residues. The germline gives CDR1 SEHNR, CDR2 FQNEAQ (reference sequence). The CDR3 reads CASSLATYEQYF. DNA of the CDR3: TGTGCCAGCAGCTTAGCCACTTACGAGCAGTACTTC.